Listed below are T cell receptor beta chains from one sample, sequenced in a study of T cells in Graves' hyperthyroidism and ophthalmopathy. One entry per CDR3 protein, called by TCRdb with MiXCR from the multiplex PCR reads. The sample consists of around 300,000 distinct CDR3 sequences, about 25% of them appearing once. Specimen: blood. These TCRs come from a man in his forties with Graves' hyperthyroidism that later progressed to Graves' ophthalmopathy. Both conserved end residues are part of each CDR3. Each record gives: CDR3 DNA, CDR3 protein, D gene, clone size, V gene, J gene. D genes are given only for firm matches. Where a row states a size, it is once, few, many or the class of an expanded clone; other rows omit it.

CDR3 DNA: TGTGCCAGCAGGGCGCTTCCATTCGGTTCCAGGCGGGTAGAGACCCAGTACTTC
CDR3 protein: CASRALPFGSRRVETQYF
D gene: .
clone size: .
V gene: TRBV6-1
J gene: TRBJ2-5

CDR3 DNA: TGCAGCGTTGAAGGAGGAGGGGCTGGCACTGAAGCTTTCTTT
CDR3 protein: CSVEGGGAGTEAFF
D gene: .
clone size: many
V gene: TRBV29-1
J gene: TRBJ1-1

CDR3 DNA: TGTGCCAGCAGCTTAACCTCCGGGACAGGGGGCTATGAGACCCAGTACTTC
CDR3 protein: CASSLTSGTGGYETQYF
D gene: TRBD1
clone size: .
V gene: TRBV11-1
J gene: TRBJ2-5

CDR3 DNA: TGTGCCAGCAGCCAGGGGTTAGCGGGACTGGTGGGCATTCAGTACTTC
CDR3 protein: CASSQGLAGLVGIQYF
D gene: TRBD2
clone size: many
V gene: TRBV11-2
J gene: TRBJ2-4

CDR3 DNA: TGCGCCAGCAGCAATTCGGGACAGGGTGTCGAGCAGTACTTC
CDR3 protein: CASSNSGQGVEQYF
D gene: TRBD1
clone size: many
V gene: TRBV5-1
J gene: TRBJ2-7

CDR3 DNA: TGCGCCAGCAGTGAGGGGGGACGGAACACTGAAGCTTTCTTT
CDR3 protein: CASSEGGRNTEAFF
D gene: .
clone size: many
V gene: TRBV10-2
J gene: TRBJ1-1

CDR3 DNA: TGTGCCAGTAGTACCTCGAAGGGGTTCGGCAATCAGCCCCAGCATTTT
CDR3 protein: CASSTSKGFGNQPQHF
D gene: .
clone size: many
V gene: TRBV19
J gene: TRBJ1-5

CDR3 DNA: TGTGCCAGCAGCCCCCTAGCGGGGCCTGGGGCTTTCTTT
CDR3 protein: CASSPLAGPGAFF
D gene: .
clone size: many
V gene: TRBV9
J gene: TRBJ1-1

CDR3 DNA: TGTGCCAGCAGTCAGCCGGACAGCTACGAGCAGTACTTC
CDR3 protein: CASSQPDSYEQYF
D gene: .
clone size: .
V gene: TRBV6-1
J gene: TRBJ2-7

CDR3 DNA: TGCAGCCCTAGGTGGGGGGCCAAAAACATTCAGTACTTC
CDR3 protein: CSPRWGAKNIQYF
D gene: .
clone size: many
V gene: TRBV20-1
J gene: TRBJ2-4

CDR3 DNA: TGTGCCACTGGACAGGGAATTACTGAAGCTTTCTTT
CDR3 protein: CATGQGITEAFF
D gene: TRBD1
clone size: many
V gene: TRBV19
J gene: TRBJ1-1

CDR3 DNA: TGTGCCAGCAGTTTTATCAGCTCCTATGGCTACACCTTC
CDR3 protein: CASSFISSYGYTF
D gene: .
clone size: .
V gene: TRBV28
J gene: TRBJ1-2

CDR3 DNA: TGTGCCAGCAGCCCCTGGGCGGGAGGGCCTGACGAGCAGTACTTC
CDR3 protein: CASSPWAGGPDEQYF
D gene: TRBD2
clone size: many
V gene: TRBV7-9
J gene: TRBJ2-7

CDR3 DNA: TGTGCCAGCAGTTTGTTCGGGCTATCTAACTATGGCTACACCTTC
CDR3 protein: CASSLFGLSNYGYTF
D gene: .
clone size: .
V gene: TRBV12-3/TRBV12-4
J gene: TRBJ1-2

CDR3 DNA: TGTGCCAGCAAAAGACAGGGGTTAATGGACGAGCAGTACTTC
CDR3 protein: CASKRQGLMDEQYF
D gene: TRBD1
clone size: many
V gene: TRBV27
J gene: TRBJ2-7

CDR3 DNA: TGTGCCAGCAGCTCTCGTCAGGGGCGCAATCAGCCCCAGCATTTT
CDR3 protein: CASSSRQGRNQPQHF
D gene: .
clone size: .
V gene: TRBV7-2
J gene: TRBJ1-5

CDR3 DNA: TGTGCCAGCCGGGAAAGCAGGGGGAAGAACACTGAAGCTTTCTTT
CDR3 protein: CASRESRGKNTEAFF
D gene: TRBD1
clone size: .
V gene: TRBV6-2/TRBV6-3
J gene: TRBJ1-1

CDR3 DNA: TGTGCCAGCAGCTTGGGACAGGGACGGGCCGGGGCCAACGTCCTGACTTTC
CDR3 protein: CASSLGQGRAGANVLTF
D gene: TRBD1
clone size: many
V gene: TRBV7-9
J gene: TRBJ2-6

CDR3 DNA: TGTGCCAGTAGTATTACAGGGGGCGATCAGCCCCAGCATTTT
CDR3 protein: CASSITGGDQPQHF
D gene: TRBD1
clone size: many
V gene: TRBV19
J gene: TRBJ1-5

CDR3 DNA: TGTGCCAGCAGTTCTACAGGGGGCTCAGAGACCCAGTACTTC
CDR3 protein: CASSSTGGSETQYF
D gene: TRBD1
clone size: many
V gene: TRBV6-5
J gene: TRBJ2-5

CDR3 DNA: TGTGCCAGCAGCGGCCCGTGGGGGGAGACCCAGTACTTC
CDR3 protein: CASSGPWGETQYF
D gene: .
clone size: few
V gene: TRBV6-1
J gene: TRBJ2-5

CDR3 DNA: TGTGCCAGCAGCTTAGCGAGCTACCTAACCTACGAGCAGTACTTC
CDR3 protein: CASSLASYLTYEQYF
D gene: .
clone size: .
V gene: TRBV7-2
J gene: TRBJ2-7

CDR3 DNA: TGCGCCAGCAGCTCGGCCCGGGCCAGAACTATGTATGGCTACACCTTC
CDR3 protein: CASSSARARTMYGYTF
D gene: .
clone size: many
V gene: TRBV5-1
J gene: TRBJ1-2

CDR3 DNA: TGTGCCAGTCAAGAGCGGGGGCGCGAGCAGTACTTC
CDR3 protein: CASQERGREQYF
D gene: TRBD2
clone size: .
V gene: TRBV12-3/TRBV12-4
J gene: TRBJ2-7

CDR3 DNA: TGTGCCAGCTCACCATCGGGCGTGACGGAGACCCAGTACTTC
CDR3 protein: CASSPSGVTETQYF
D gene: .
clone size: many
V gene: TRBV18
J gene: TRBJ2-5

CDR3 DNA: TGTGCCAGCAGTTATGATCTAGGTTCCTACGAGCAGTACTTC
CDR3 protein: CASSYDLGSYEQYF
D gene: .
clone size: once
V gene: TRBV6-2/TRBV6-3
J gene: TRBJ2-7

CDR3 DNA: TGTGCCAGCAGTTACCTCGGGGTCGAAAACATTCAGTACTTC
CDR3 protein: CASSYLGVENIQYF
D gene: .
clone size: .
V gene: TRBV6-2/TRBV6-3
J gene: TRBJ2-4

CDR3 DNA: TGCAGTGCTAGAGCCCAGGGGCAGGGGGTAGAGACCCAGTACTTC
CDR3 protein: CSARAQGQGVETQYF
D gene: TRBD1
clone size: .
V gene: TRBV20-1
J gene: TRBJ2-5

CDR3 DNA: TGCGCCAGCAGCCATGCCTACAGGGATCCCGGGGAGCTGTTTTTT
CDR3 protein: CASSHAYRDPGELFF
D gene: .
clone size: many
V gene: TRBV4-1
J gene: TRBJ2-2

CDR3 DNA: TGCAGTGCTAGCGCGGAGACCCAGTACTTC
CDR3 protein: CSASAETQYF
D gene: .
clone size: .
V gene: TRBV20-1
J gene: TRBJ2-5

CDR3 DNA: TGCGCCAGCAGGGATAGCGGGAACCTCTCCTACGAGCAGTACTTC
CDR3 protein: CASRDSGNLSYEQYF
D gene: TRBD2
clone size: many
V gene: TRBV10-2
J gene: TRBJ2-7

CDR3 DNA: TGTGCCAGCACCCAAACGACCAACCAGGACGAGCAGTACTTC
CDR3 protein: CASTQTTNQDEQYF
D gene: .
clone size: many
V gene: TRBV12-3/TRBV12-4
J gene: TRBJ2-7

CDR3 DNA: TGCAGTGCTTCCCGAAACAGAGCAAGGAACACTGAAGCTTTCTTT
CDR3 protein: CSASRNRARNTEAFF
D gene: .
clone size: once
V gene: TRBV20-1
J gene: TRBJ1-1

CDR3 DNA: TGTGCCACCAGTGACTCGGACGGGAACTATGGCTACACCTTC
CDR3 protein: CATSDSDGNYGYTF
D gene: .
clone size: many
V gene: TRBV24-1
J gene: TRBJ1-2

CDR3 DNA: TGTGCCAGCAGTCCAGGGAGGTGGGCTGAAGCTTTCTTT
CDR3 protein: CASSPGRWAEAFF
D gene: .
clone size: many
V gene: TRBV12-3/TRBV12-4
J gene: TRBJ1-1

CDR3 DNA: TGTGCCTGGAGTACCGGGGACGGTGGGGGGGAGCTGTTTTTT
CDR3 protein: CAWSTGDGGGELFF
D gene: .
clone size: .
V gene: TRBV30
J gene: TRBJ2-2

CDR3 DNA: TGTGCCAGCAGCCTCTATGGCCTTGGGGACGAGCAGTACTTC
CDR3 protein: CASSLYGLGDEQYF
D gene: .
clone size: many
V gene: TRBV14
J gene: TRBJ2-7

CDR3 DNA: TGCAGTGCTATTGACGGTTACGAGCAGTACTTC
CDR3 protein: CSAIDGYEQYF
D gene: .
clone size: many
V gene: TRBV20-1
J gene: TRBJ2-7

CDR3 DNA: TGCAGCGTCACCGACAGTCTTGTAGGTCAGCCCCAGCATTTT
CDR3 protein: CSVTDSLVGQPQHF
D gene: .
clone size: many
V gene: TRBV29-1
J gene: TRBJ1-5

CDR3 DNA: TGTGCCAGCAGCACCCGACAGGGGGTTGGGGAGACCCAGTACTTC
CDR3 protein: CASSTRQGVGETQYF
D gene: TRBD1
clone size: many
V gene: TRBV11-3
J gene: TRBJ2-5

CDR3 DNA: TGTGCCAGCAGCATAGGAGTTTCCGAGCAGTACTTC
CDR3 protein: CASSIGVSEQYF
D gene: .
clone size: .
V gene: TRBV13
J gene: TRBJ2-7

CDR3 DNA: TGTGCCAGCAGTTTTTTTGCGGGAGAGGGACAAGAGACCCAGTACTTC
CDR3 protein: CASSFFAGEGQETQYF
D gene: TRBD2
clone size: .
V gene: TRBV28
J gene: TRBJ2-5

CDR3 DNA: TGCGCCAGCAGCCAAGGTGGTGCAGAAACAGGGGGCACCGGGGAGCTGTTTTTT
CDR3 protein: CASSQGGAETGGTGELFF
D gene: TRBD1
clone size: .
V gene: TRBV4-1
J gene: TRBJ2-2

CDR3 DNA: TGTGCCAGCACAGACTTCTACGAGCAGTACTTC
CDR3 protein: CASTDFYEQYF
D gene: .
clone size: few
V gene: TRBV28
J gene: TRBJ2-7